These 8 T cell receptor beta chains were all obtained from the same sample, sequenced in a study of T cells after yellow fever vaccination. One entry per CDR3 protein, called by TCRdb with MiXCR from the 5' RACE reads. The sample holds 300,000 or so distinct CDR3 sequences, 8.7% seen once. The sequencing used CD4+ T cells sorted from PBMCs, collected 5 days after the yellow fever booster vaccination. The origin of the receptors is a man aged 18 to 29 who received the YFV17D yellow fever vaccine.

This clonotype was seen a few times. This rearrangement joins TRBV6-1 to TRBJ1-4; D is ambiguous. This CDR3 is 14 amino acids long. Germline assignment: CDR1 MNHNS and CDR2 SASEGT. V was trimmed by 1 base and J by 2 bases, leaving 5 bases between them. This chain's CDR3 is CASSEGLTNEKLFF. DNA of the CDR3: TGTGCCAGCAGTGAAGGGTTGACTAATGAAAAACTGTTTTTT.

In this sample, this clonotype turned up many times. V gene TRBV9 combines with J gene TRBJ1-6; the D gene is possibly TRBD1 (6 bases). Trimming removed 0 bases from V and 3 bases from J, with 7 bases in between. The CDR3 sequence is 15 residues long. Germline CDR1 reads SGDLS; CDR2 reads YYNGEE. CDR3 residues: CASSVEGGYNSPLHF. As DNA, the CDR3 is TGTGCCAGCAGCGTAGAAGGGGGCTATAATTCACCCCTCCACTTT.

This clonotype was picked up a small number of times. For the CDR3, the DNA is TGTGCCAGCAGTTACTCGGGACAGGGGTTTCTGTTTTTT. It specifies CASSYSGQGFLFF. The chain employs TRBV6-6 and TRBJ2-2; 10 bases map to TRBD1. In germline, CDR1 is MNHNY, CDR2 SVGAGI (reference sequence). This CDR3 comprises 13 residues. The J segment lost 14 bases and the V segment lost 0 bases, leaving 3 bases of the junction unmatched.

This clonotype was seen a few times. The rearrangement links TRBV5-1 to TRBJ1-2; TRBD1 agrees at 10 bases. The V segment lost 3 bases and the J segment 5 bases; nucleotides outside the gene matches: 4. Germline V gene data show CDR1 as SGHRS and CDR2 as YFSETQ. There are 14 residues in the CDR3. CDR3 bases: TGCGCCAGCAGCTCACCGGGACAGGGGTATGGCTACACCTTC. Translation: CASSSPGQGYGYTF. The full variable domain, in which reference TRBV5-1 and TRBJ1-2 provide the parts outside the CDR3, is KAGVTQTPRYLIKTRGQQVTLSCSPISGHRSVSWYQQTPGQGLQFLFEYFSETQRNKGNFPGRFSGRQFSNSRSEMNVSTLELGDSALYLCASSSPGQGYGYTFGSGTRLTVV.

The rearrangement links TRBV4-1 to TRBJ2-1; possible D gene TRBD2, 6 bases. The V and J ends lost 6 bases and 7 bases respectively, with 22 bases between them. This CDR3 has 16 residues. The germline V gene encodes CDR1 MGHRA and CDR2 YSYEKL. The CDR3 DNA follows: TGCGCCAGCAGGAGAGGCTACGGGCCTGGAGGGAATGAGCAGTTCTTC. Translated, it gives CASRRGYGPGGNEQFF.

This chain links TRBV14 with TRBJ1-6; the D is unclear. The germline gives CDR1 SGHDN, CDR2 FVKESK. The CDR3 spans 17 residues. The germline V and J ends were trimmed by 0 bases and 9 bases, with 18 bases remaining between them. The CDR3 spells CASSQDLLRAAGSPLHF. The CDR3 nucleotides read TGTGCCAGCAGCCAAGATCTCCTCCGTGCAGCAGGTTCACCCCTCCACTTT.

This clonotype has at least ten counts. The chain recombines TRBV6-6 with TRBJ2-5; D might be TRBD1 or TRBD2, each matching 5 bases. The germline V gene has CDR1 MNHNY and CDR2 SVGAGI (reference sequence). Trimming shortened V by 2 bases and J by 4 bases, and 11 bases separated the two germline ends. This CDR3 has 14 residues. CDR3 amino acids: CASSYPGQGETQYF. The CDR3 DNA reads as TGTGCCAGCAGTTACCCGGGGCAGGGAGAGACCCAGTACTTC.

This chain links TRBV7-9 with TRBJ2-7; 8 bases fit TRBD2. The V gene end was trimmed by 7 bases and the J gene end by 6 bases; junction bases not matched to a gene: 8. The CDR3 is 13 amino acids. Germline values: CDR1 SEHNR, CDR2 FQNEAQ (reference sequence). CDR3 coding DNA: TGTGCCAGCAACCTCCGGGAGGGAGGCGAGCAGTACGTC. Translated, it gives CASNLREGGEQYV.